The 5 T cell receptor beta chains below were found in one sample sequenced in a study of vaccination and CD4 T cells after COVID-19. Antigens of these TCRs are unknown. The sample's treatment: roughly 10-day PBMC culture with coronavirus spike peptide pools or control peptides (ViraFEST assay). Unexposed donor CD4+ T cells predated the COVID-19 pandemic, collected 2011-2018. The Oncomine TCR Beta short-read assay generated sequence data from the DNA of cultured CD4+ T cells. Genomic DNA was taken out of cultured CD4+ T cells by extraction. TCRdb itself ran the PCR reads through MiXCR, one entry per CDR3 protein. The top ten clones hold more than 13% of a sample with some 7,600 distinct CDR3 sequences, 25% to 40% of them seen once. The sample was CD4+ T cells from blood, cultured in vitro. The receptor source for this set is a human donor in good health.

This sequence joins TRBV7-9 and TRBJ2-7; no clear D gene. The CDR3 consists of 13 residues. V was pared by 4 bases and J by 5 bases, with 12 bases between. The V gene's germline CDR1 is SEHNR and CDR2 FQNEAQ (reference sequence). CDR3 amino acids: CASSWVPRNEQYF. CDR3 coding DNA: TGTGCCAGCAGCTGGGTCCCGCGGAACGAGCAGTACTTC.

CDR3 nucleotides: TGCGCCATACCTACCGAAACCTTC. Its protein is CAIPTETF. This chain connects TRBV23-1 to TRBJ1-2; no reliable D call. TRBV23-1 is designated an ORF whose function remains uncertain. There are 8 residues in the CDR3. Trimming stripped 10 bases from V and 14 bases from J, with 11 bases between.

This chain's CDR3 is CASSKLSGQRNYEQYF. DNA of the CDR3: TGTGCCAGCAGTAAACTTTCGGGACAGAGAAACTACGAGCAGTACTTC. The chain recombines TRBV6-1 with TRBJ2-7; 7 bases fit TRBD1. CDR1 MNHNS and CDR2 SASEGT come from the germline V gene. The CDR3 contains 16 residues. V was pared by 5 bases and J by 3 bases, with 13 bases of the junction left unmatched.

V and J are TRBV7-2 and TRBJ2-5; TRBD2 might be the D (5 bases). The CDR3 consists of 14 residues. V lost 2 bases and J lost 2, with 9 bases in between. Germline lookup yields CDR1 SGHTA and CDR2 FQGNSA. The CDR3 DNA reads TGTGCCAGCAGCTTACGCACTAGACAAGAGACCCAGTACTTC. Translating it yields CASSLRTRQETQYF.

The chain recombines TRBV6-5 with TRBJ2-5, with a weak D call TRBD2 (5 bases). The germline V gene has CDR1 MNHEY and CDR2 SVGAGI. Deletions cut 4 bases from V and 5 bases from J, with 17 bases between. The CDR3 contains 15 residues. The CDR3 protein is CASSLGSGDVETQYF. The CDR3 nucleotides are TGTGCCAGCAGTTTGGGAAGCGGTGATGTGGAGACCCAGTACTTC.